This TCR beta chain was found in a study of OX40 agonist ivuxolimab in advanced cancers. Study overall: Three patients showed partial responses: one hepatocellular carcinoma and two cutaneous melanoma cases.

Trimming left V 5 bases short and J 0 bases short, with 17 bases between. CDR1 is MDHEN, CDR2 SYDVKM, per germline. This CDR3 spans 17 amino acids. Profiling relied on immunoSEQ multiplex PCR, and the TCRdb table lists in-frame clones only, not all of them. There are 45,000 to 55,000 clones in the sample; 94% occur only once, and approximately 12% lies in the top ten. The TCR sequence derives from an adult with an advanced solid tumor such as melanoma, head and neck, liver or kidney cancer. This chain uses TRBV28 with TRBJ2-1, with unresolved D. Sequences were derived from CD4+ or CD8+ T cells sorted from blood, sampled in a trial of the OX40 agonist ivuxolimab. In DNA, the CDR3 is TGTGCCAGCAGTCTCTACCTGACACCGAGCTCCTACAATGAGCAGTTCTTC. It yields the protein CASSLYLTPSSYNEQFF.